The rows below give T cell receptor beta chains drawn from one sample of a study of blood T cell repertoires in COVID-19. Generated by immunoSEQ multiplex PCR, the TCRdb table keeps only in-frame clones and is missing some. The table includes about 87,000 clones, over 80% detected once. The sample comprised peripheral blood. Source of these receptors: a woman aged 70-85 years with acute or convalescent COVID-19. Both conserved end residues are part of each CDR3. Each record gives: D gene, CDR3 length, clone size, J gene, V gene, CDR3 DNA, CDR3 protein. The D gene is left open where the match is weak. Not every row has a clone size; where given, it reads once, few, many or a size class.

>TRBD1|12|.|TRBJ1-2|TRBV5-1
TGCGCCAGCAGTTACGACAGGGAGGGCTACACCTTC
CASSYDREGYTF
>.|14|.|TRBJ1-1|TRBV6-1
TGTGCCAGCAGTGAAGCGGGGAGAATCGCTGAAGCTTTCTTT
CASSEAGRIAEAFF
>TRBD1|17|once|TRBJ2-1|TRBV27
TGTGCCAGCAGTTTCACCCCCGGGACAGGGATACTCGATGAGCAGTTCTTC
CASSFTPGTGILDEQFF
>.|15|.|TRBJ1-5|TRBV5-1
TGCGCCAGCAGCTTGGCGCCAGGGGGCAATCAGCCCCAGCATTTT
CASSLAPGGNQPQHF
>TRBD1|15|.|TRBJ2-2|TRBV10-3
TGTGCCATCAGCTCAGGGGGCGCGAACACCGGGGAGCTGTTTTTT
CAISSGGANTGELFF
>TRBD1|14|.|TRBJ1-1|TRBV11-2
TGTGCCAGCAGCTCCCAGGGACAGGGCACTGAAGCTTTCTTT
CASSSQGQGTEAFF
>TRBD1|14|.|TRBJ1-2|TRBV27
TGTGCCAGCAGTTTGACAGGGCCGACCTATGGCTACACCTTC
CASSLTGPTYGYTF
>.|12|.|TRBJ2-3|TRBV12-3/TRBV12-4
TGTGCCAGTATCGACAACACAGATACGCAGTATTTT
CASIDNTDTQYF
>TRBD1|17|.|TRBJ1-1|TRBV5-1
TGCGCCAGCCAAAATTTTCCGGGACAGGGGTTGAACACTGAAGCTTTCTTT
CASQNFPGQGLNTEAFF
>.|14|.|TRBJ1-6|TRBV9
TGTGCCAGCAGCGTCGGCGGAGTTAATTCACCCCTCCACTTT
CASSVGGVNSPLHF
>.|15|.|TRBJ2-1|TRBV5-8
TGTGCCAGCAGGGACGGACAGCGGACGTACAATGAGCAGTTCTTC
CASRDGQRTYNEQFF
>.|13|.|TRBJ1-1|TRBV18
TGTGCCAGCTCACCCCTAGTGGACTCTGAAGCTTTCTTT
CASSPLVDSEAFF
>TRBD2|15|.|TRBJ2-1|TRBV30
TGTGCCTGGAGTCGTGGGCTAGCGGGGGGGAATGAGCAGTTCTTC
CAWSRGLAGGNEQFF
>.|13|.|TRBJ2-2|TRBV29-1
TGCAGCGTTTCAGGACAGAACACCGGGGAGCTGTTTTTT
CSVSGQNTGELFF
>TRBD1|13|.|TRBJ2-5|TRBV7-9
TGTGCCAGCGAGACAGGGATCCAAGAGACCCAGTACTTC
CASETGIQETQYF
>TRBD1|16|.|TRBJ1-1|TRBV10-3
TGTGCCATCAGTGACGGGACAGGAGGTGCCGGCACTGAAGCTTTCTTT
CAISDGTGGAGTEAFF
>.|16|.|TRBJ1-3|TRBV5-1
TGCGCCAGCAGCTTGTGGAGTTCAAGCTCTGGAAACACCATATATTTT
CASSLWSSSSGNTIYF
>.|12|.|TRBJ1-1|TRBV10-3
TGTGCCATCAGCGGGGACAATATTGAAGCTTTCTTT
CAISGDNIEAFF
>.|14|.|TRBJ1-1|TRBV7-3
TGTGCCAGCAGCTTAGCGGGGCCGAACACTGAAGCTTTCTTT
CASSLAGPNTEAFF
>.|14|.|TRBJ1-3|TRBV5-1
TGCGCCAGCAGAGAAGGGGTGCCTGGAAACACCATATATTTT
CASREGVPGNTIYF
>.|16|.|TRBJ2-7|TRBV28
TGTGCCAGCAGTTTTCGTTTAGACACCCTCTCCTACGAGCAGTACTTC
CASSFRLDTLSYEQYF
>TRBD1|13|once|TRBJ2-5|TRBV7-3
TGTGCCAGCAGTTCCACAGGGGAAGAGACCCAGTACTTC
CASSSTGEETQYF
>TRBD1|14|.|TRBJ1-4|TRBV5-1
TGCGCCAGCAGCTCGGGACAGGGGGATGAAAAACTGTTTTTT
CASSSGQGDEKLFF
>TRBD1|13|.|TRBJ2-5|TRBV12-3/TRBV12-4
TGTGCCAGCAGCCGGGACAGGGGCGAGACCCAGTACTTC
CASSRDRGETQYF
>.|19|.|TRBJ2-6|TRBV2
TGTGCCAGCAGTAACAGGGAGAATCTCCTCACAACTGGGGCCAACGTCTTGACTTTC
CASSNRENLLTTGANVLTF
>.|11|once|TRBJ1-2|TRBV15
TGTGCCACCAGCCCGGGATATGGCTACACCTTC
CATSPGYGYTF
>TRBD1|13|.|TRBJ1-4|TRBV5-1
TGCGCCAGCAGCGGGACAGGGGATGAAAAACTGTTTTTT
CASSGTGDEKLFF
>TRBD2|15|few|TRBJ2-1|TRBV5-1
TGCGCCAGTTATCTCACTAGCGGGGGGGCGAATGAGCAGTTCTTC
CASYLTSGGANEQFF
>.|14|.|TRBJ1-1|TRBV5-4
TGTGCCAGCAGCTTGGCAGGCAGGAACACTGAAGCTTTCTTT
CASSLAGRNTEAFF
>TRBD1|16|.|TRBJ1-1|TRBV6-4
TGTGCCAGCAGGACCAACAGGGGCGACAAGAACACTGAAGCTTTCTTT
CASRTNRGDKNTEAFF
>TRBD1|14|.|TRBJ1-4|TRBV30
TGTGCCTGGAGTCTAGGGGGCGTACATGAAAAACTGTTTTTT
CAWSLGGVHEKLFF
>.|13|.|TRBJ2-3|TRBV29-1
TGCAGCGTTGGTCGGGGGAGCACAGATACGCAGTATTTT
CSVGRGSTDTQYF
>.|16|.|TRBJ1-2|TRBV9
TGTGCCAGCAGCGCCAAAGGACGGGGTCCCAACTATGGCTACACCTTC
CASSAKGRGPNYGYTF
>.|13|once|TRBJ1-5|TRBV19
TGTGCCAGTAGTAGTCCCGGGTTACAGCCCCAGCATTTT
CASSSPGLQPQHF
>.|13|.|TRBJ1-1|TRBV2
TGTGCCAGCTCCCTTACCTGGACTGTTGAAGCTTTCTTT
CASSLTWTVEAFF
>TRBD2|17|.|TRBJ2-3|TRBV11-2
TGTGCCAGCAGCTTCCTCACTAGCGGGGGGGCAAAAGATACGCAGTATTTT
CASSFLTSGGAKDTQYF
>.|15|.|TRBJ1-5|TRBV5-1
TGCGCCAGCAGCCCGGGGGGCGGGTTAGTGCAGCCCCAGCATTTT
CASSPGGGLVQPQHF
>TRBD1|14|.|TRBJ1-1|TRBV6-4
TGTGCCAGCAGGCGGACAGGGCTTGACACTGAAGCTTTCTTT
CASRRTGLDTEAFF
>.|16|.|TRBJ2-1|TRBV4-1
TGCGCCAGCAGCCAAGACGTCGGGGGGCGAAACAATGAGCAGTTCTTC
CASSQDVGGRNNEQFF
>.|13|.|TRBJ1-1|TRBV2
TGTGCCAGCAGTGTGGGCATGAACACTGAAGCTTTCTTT
CASSVGMNTEAFF
>.|16|.|TRBJ1-4|TRBV5-1
TGCGCCAGCAGCTTGACAAGTACAGCTTCTAATGAAAAACTGTTTTTT
CASSLTSTASNEKLFF
>.|17|.|TRBJ2-7|TRBV5-8
TGTGCCAGCAGCTTAGCTCTGACACTACAGGGCTCCTACGAGCAGTACTTC
CASSLALTLQGSYEQYF
>TRBD1|16|.|TRBJ1-5|TRBV7-2
TGTGCCAGCAGCTTAAGGGCAGGGGGTATTAATCAGCCCCAGCATTTT
CASSLRAGGINQPQHF
>.|13|few|TRBJ2-5|TRBV9
TGTGCCAGCAGCGTCAGGGGTGAAGAGACCCAGTACTTC
CASSVRGEETQYF
>.|12|.|TRBJ1-2|TRBV28
TGTGCCAGCAGCCTAGGCACGGATGGCTACACCTTC
CASSLGTDGYTF
>TRBD1|15|once|TRBJ1-4|TRBV11-3
TGTGCCAGCAGCTCCCTCCAGGGGGAAGGTGAAAAACTGTTTTTT
CASSSLQGEGEKLFF
>TRBD1|18|.|TRBJ1-2|TRBV18
TGTGCCAGCTCACCATTTAAAGAGTTTATCGGGACAGTCTATGGCTACACCTTC
CASSPFKEFIGTVYGYTF